The rows below give T cell receptor beta chains drawn from one sample of a study of T cell changes during pregnancy in multiple sclerosis. TCRdb keeps only in-frame clones here, not all; method: immunoSEQ multiplex PCR. This sample yields 25,000 to 35,000 clones, of which about 92% are seen a single time; roughly 5.2% belongs to the top ten. The sample consisted of peripheral blood, taken in the first trimester of pregnancy. Receptor source: a female donor in good health, enrolled as a control in a pregnancy study. Both conserved end residues are part of each CDR3. The D gene is left open where the match is weak. Part of the rows lack a size; the others show once, few, many or a class for expanded clones.

CDR3	DNA	V	size	J	D	length
CASSSISGEQYF	TGTGCCAGCAGCTCTATCTCCGGCGAGCAGTACTTC	TRBV6-5	once	TRBJ2-7	.	12
CASSIGTSGLGELFF	TGTGCCAGCAGCATCGGGACTAGCGGGCTCGGGGAGCTGTTTTTT	TRBV7-8	.	TRBJ2-2	TRBD2	15
CASSLRSGATGELFF	TGTGCCAGCAGCTTACGGAGCGGGGCCACCGGGGAGCTGTTTTTT	TRBV7-2	once	TRBJ2-2	TRBD2	15
CASSLGTGGPNEQFF	TGTGCCAGCAGCTTAGGGACAGGGGGGCCCAATGAGCAGTTCTTC	TRBV7-8	once	TRBJ2-1	TRBD1	15
CASSRQALGTYNEQFF	TGTGCCAGCTCACGACAGGCCCTGGGTACGTACAATGAGCAGTTCTTC	TRBV18	once	TRBJ2-1	.	16
CSVETGLDYEQYF	TGCAGCGTTGAAACAGGGCTAGACTACGAGCAGTACTTC	TRBV29-1	.	TRBJ2-7	.	13
CASSFRTDNEQFF	TGTGCCAGCAGCTTCCGGACAGACAATGAGCAGTTCTTC	TRBV11-3	.	TRBJ2-1	.	13
CASSLGPGLSGYEQYF	TGTGCCAGCAGCTTGGGACCGGGACTTTCGGGCTACGAGCAGTACTTC	TRBV5-4	.	TRBJ2-7	.	16
CASRKGPYEQYF	TGTGCCAGCAGAAAGGGGCCCTACGAGCAGTACTTC	TRBV28	.	TRBJ2-7	.	12
CASSLAHRTGEQYF	TGTGCCAGCAGCTTAGCGCACCGAACGGGCGAGCAGTACTTC	TRBV7-6	.	TRBJ2-7	.	14
CASSLAGTSGRAFNEQFF	TGTGCCAGCAGCTTAGCCGGGACTAGCGGGAGGGCCTTCAATGAGCAGTTCTTC	TRBV7-2	.	TRBJ2-1	TRBD2	18
CASSLGGTANTEAFF	TGCGCCAGCAGCTTGGGAGGGACAGCTAACACTGAAGCTTTCTTT	TRBV5-1	.	TRBJ1-1	TRBD1	15
CASGQGKGQPQHF	TGCGCCAGCGGACAGGGGAAGGGGCAGCCCCAGCATTTT	TRBV10-2	.	TRBJ1-5	TRBD1	13
CASSPPSSYEQYF	TGTGCCAGCTCTCCACCCTCCTCCTACGAGCAGTACTTC	TRBV18	.	TRBJ2-7	.	13
CASSIRDNTYEQYF	TGTGCCAGTAGTATCCGGGACAACACCTACGAGCAGTACTTC	TRBV19	.	TRBJ2-7	.	14
CASSVDLAGADTQYF	TGTGCCAGCAGCGTAGACCTAGCGGGAGCAGATACGCAGTATTTT	TRBV9	.	TRBJ2-3	TRBD2	15